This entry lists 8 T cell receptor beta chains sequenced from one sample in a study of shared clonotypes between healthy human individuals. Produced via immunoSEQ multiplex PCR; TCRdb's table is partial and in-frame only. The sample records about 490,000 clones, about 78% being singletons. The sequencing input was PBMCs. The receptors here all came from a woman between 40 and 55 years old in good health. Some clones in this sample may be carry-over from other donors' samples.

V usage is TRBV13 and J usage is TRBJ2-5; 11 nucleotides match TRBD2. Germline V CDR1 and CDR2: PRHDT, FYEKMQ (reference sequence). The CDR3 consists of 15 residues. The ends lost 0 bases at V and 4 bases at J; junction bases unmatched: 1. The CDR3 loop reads CASSLGLAGAETQYF. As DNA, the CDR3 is TGTGCCAGCAGCTTAGGACTAGCGGGAGCAGAGACCCAGTACTTC.

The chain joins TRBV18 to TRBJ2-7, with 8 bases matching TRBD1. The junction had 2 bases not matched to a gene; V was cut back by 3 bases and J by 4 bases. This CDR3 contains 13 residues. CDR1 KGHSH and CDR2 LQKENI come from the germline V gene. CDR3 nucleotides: TGTGCCAGCTCACCCAGGGGGCGGTACGAGCAGTACTTC. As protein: CASSPRGRYEQYF.

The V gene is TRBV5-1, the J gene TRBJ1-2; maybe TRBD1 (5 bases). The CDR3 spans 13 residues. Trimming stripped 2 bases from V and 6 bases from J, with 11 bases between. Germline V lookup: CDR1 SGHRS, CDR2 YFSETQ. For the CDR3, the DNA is TGCGCCAGCAGCTTCCGGACGGGGGATGGCTACACCTTC. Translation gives CASSFRTGDGYTF. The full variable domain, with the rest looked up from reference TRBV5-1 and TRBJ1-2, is KAGVTQTPRYLIKTRGQQVTLSCSPISGHRSVSWYQQTPGQGLQFLFEYFSETQRNKGNFPGRFSGRQFSNSRSEMNVSTLELGDSALYLCASSFRTGDGYTFGSGTRLTVV.

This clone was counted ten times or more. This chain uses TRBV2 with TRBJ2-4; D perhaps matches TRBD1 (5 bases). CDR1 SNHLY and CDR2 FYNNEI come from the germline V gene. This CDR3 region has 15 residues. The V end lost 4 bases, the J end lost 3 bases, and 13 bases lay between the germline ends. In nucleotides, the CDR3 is TGTGCCAGCAGTGGGACAAACGCCCTCAAAAACATTCAGTACTTC. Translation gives CASSGTNALKNIQYF.

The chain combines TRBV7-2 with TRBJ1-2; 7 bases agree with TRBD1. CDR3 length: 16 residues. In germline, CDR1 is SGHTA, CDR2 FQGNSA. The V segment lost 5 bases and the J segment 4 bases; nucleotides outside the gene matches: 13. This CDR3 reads CASSPPPPGQPYGYTF. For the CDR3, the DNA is TGTGCCAGCAGCCCGCCCCCCCCGGGACAGCCCTATGGCTACACCTTC. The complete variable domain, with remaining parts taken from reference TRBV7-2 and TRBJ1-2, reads GAGVSQSPSNKVTEKGKDVELRCDPISGHTALYWYRQSLGQGLEFLIYFQGNSAPDKSGLPSDRFSAERTGGSVSTLTIQRTQQEDSAVYLCASSPPPPGQPYGYTFGSGTRLTVV.

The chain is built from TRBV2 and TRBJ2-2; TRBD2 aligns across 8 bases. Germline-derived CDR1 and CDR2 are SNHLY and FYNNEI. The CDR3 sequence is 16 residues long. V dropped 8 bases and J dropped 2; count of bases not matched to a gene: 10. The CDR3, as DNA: TGTGCCAGCGGCCCCGTAGCGGGGAGAAACACCGGGGAGCTGTTTTTT. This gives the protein CASGPVAGRNTGELFF.

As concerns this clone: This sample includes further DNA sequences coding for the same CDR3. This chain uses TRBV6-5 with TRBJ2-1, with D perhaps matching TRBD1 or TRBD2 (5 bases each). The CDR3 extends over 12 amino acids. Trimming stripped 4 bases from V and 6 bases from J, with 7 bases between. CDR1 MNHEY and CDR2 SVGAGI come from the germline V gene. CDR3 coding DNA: TGTGCCAGCAGTTCTGGGGGCAATGAGCAGTTCTTC. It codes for CASSSGGNEQFF.

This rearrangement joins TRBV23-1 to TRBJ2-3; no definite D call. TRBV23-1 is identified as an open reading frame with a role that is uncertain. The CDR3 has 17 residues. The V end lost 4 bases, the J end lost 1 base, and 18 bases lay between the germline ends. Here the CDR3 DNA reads TGCGCCAGCAGTCCAACGACAAGATTCTGTGGCACAGATACGCAGTATTTT. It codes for CASSPTTRFCGTDTQYF.